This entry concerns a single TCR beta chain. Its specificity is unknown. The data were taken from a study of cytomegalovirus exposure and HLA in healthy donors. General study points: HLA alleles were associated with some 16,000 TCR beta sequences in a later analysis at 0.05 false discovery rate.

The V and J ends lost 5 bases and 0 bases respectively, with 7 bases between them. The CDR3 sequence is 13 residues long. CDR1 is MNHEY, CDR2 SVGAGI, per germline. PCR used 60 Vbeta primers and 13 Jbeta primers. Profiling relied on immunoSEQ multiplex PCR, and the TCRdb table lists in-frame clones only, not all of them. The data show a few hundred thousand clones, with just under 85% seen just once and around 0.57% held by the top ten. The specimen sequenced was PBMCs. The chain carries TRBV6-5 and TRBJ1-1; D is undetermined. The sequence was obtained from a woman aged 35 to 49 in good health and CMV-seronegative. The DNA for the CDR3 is TGTGCCAGCAGTCGAGTGATGAACACTGAAGCTTTCTTT. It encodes CASSRVMNTEAFF.